The following is a TCR beta chain sequence with its context. Its antigen remains unknown. Trimming removed 4 bases at V and 1 base at J, with 15 bases between. Germline V gene sequence: CDR1 SGHRS, CDR2 YFSETQ. This CDR3 contains 16 residues. The sample comes from a study of shared clonotypes between healthy human individuals. General study results and limits: The sampled material consisted only of blood, and tissue repertoires are likely to differ.

Data came from immunoSEQ multiplex PCR; TCRdb stores just in-frame clones and leaves some out. This repertoire shows 400,000 to 500,000 clones, around three quarters found once; its top ten account for 10% to 15%. The sample consisted of PBMCs. This sequence was found in a woman in her forties in good health. Some clones in this sample may be carry-over from other donors' samples. The chain combines TRBV5-1 with TRBJ1-5; D possibly corresponds to TRBD1 (6 bases). DNA for the CDR3: TGCGCCAGCAGCCTGGAAGCAGGGGTCAGCAATCAGCCCCAGCATTTT. Translated: CASSLEAGVSNQPQHF.